Below, one T cell receptor (beta chain) is given with its context. Antigen: not known. Between the trimmed V and J ends, which lost 2 bases and 4 bases, there was a span of 11 bases. This CDR3 is built from 14 residues. CDR1 SGHTA and CDR2 FQGTGA come from the germline V gene. The sample comes from a study of T cell repertoires in cytomegalovirus infection. About the study: Carrying CMV and the relevant HLA type showed in public TCR beta signatures. General study points: Adding up the frequency of public TCR beta families identified people who carried CMV plus the relevant HLA.

TCRdb called the reads again in MiXCR, with one record for every CDR3 protein. Among some 150,000 distinct CDR3 sequences listed, around 30% were seen once. V usage is TRBV7-3 and J usage is TRBJ1-2; D unresolved. The source is a human donor in good health (CMV status not recorded). Some clones in this sample may be carry-over from other donors' samples. Sequences were derived from CD8+ T cells from cultured PBMCs, sampled from culture after CMV antigen stimulation. CDR3 protein: CASSLEPGSYGYTF. CDR3 bases: TGTGCCAGCAGCTTAGAACCGGGATCCTATGGCTACACCTTC.